This record concerns one TCR beta chain sequence. A single record per CDR3 protein comes from TCRdb applying MiXCR to the 5' RACE reads. The table includes approximately 90,000 distinct CDR3 sequences, 10% to 15% detected once. The sample belongs to a study of T cells after yellow fever vaccination. V shed 5 bases and J shed 8 bases, with 10 bases lying between them. Germline assignment: CDR1 SGHVS and CDR2 FNYEAQ. This CDR3 comprises 13 residues. The chain carries TRBV7-6 and TRBJ2-6; D unclear. This specimen was CD8+ T cells not binding an NS4B(214-222) dextramer, sorted from PBMCs, taken about 20 days after the first yellow fever vaccination. The source of this sequence is a young man who received the YFV17D yellow fever vaccine. CDR3 bases: TGTGCCAGCAGCACCGCCCCATCCAACGTCCTGACTTTC. The encoded protein is CASSTAPSNVLTF.